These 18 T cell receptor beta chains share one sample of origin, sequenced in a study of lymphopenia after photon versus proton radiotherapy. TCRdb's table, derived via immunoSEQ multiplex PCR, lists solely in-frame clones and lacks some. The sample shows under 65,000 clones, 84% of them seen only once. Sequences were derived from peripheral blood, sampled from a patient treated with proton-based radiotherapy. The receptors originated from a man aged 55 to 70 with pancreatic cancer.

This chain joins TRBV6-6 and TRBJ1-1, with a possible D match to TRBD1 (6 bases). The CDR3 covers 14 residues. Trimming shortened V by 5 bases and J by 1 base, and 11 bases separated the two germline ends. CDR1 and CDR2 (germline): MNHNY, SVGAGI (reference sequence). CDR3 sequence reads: CASSRLQGNTEAFF. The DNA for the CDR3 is TGTGCCAGCAGTAGGTTACAGGGGAACACTGAAGCTTTCTTT.

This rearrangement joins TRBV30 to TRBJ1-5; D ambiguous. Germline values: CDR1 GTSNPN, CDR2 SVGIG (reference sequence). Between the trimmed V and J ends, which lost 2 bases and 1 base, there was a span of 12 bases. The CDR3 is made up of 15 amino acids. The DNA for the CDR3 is TGTGCCTGGAGTCGCCTACCGGGGAGCAATCAGCCCCAGCATTTT. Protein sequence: CAWSRLPGSNQPQHF. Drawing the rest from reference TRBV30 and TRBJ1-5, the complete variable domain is SQTIHQWPATLVQPVGSPLSLECTVEGTSNPNLYWYRQAAGRGLQLLFYSVGIGQISSEVPQNLSASRPQDRQFILSSKKLLLSDSGFYLCAWSRLPGSNQPQHFGDGTRLSIL.

CDR3 amino acids: CSVDQNPGSRVRETQYF. The CDR3 DNA sequence: TGCAGCGTTGATCAGAATCCGGGATCCCGGGTTCGCGAGACCCAGTACTTC. The chain employs TRBV29-1 and TRBJ2-5; a weak D match, TRBD2 (5 bases). From germline, CDR1 is SQVTM and CDR2 ANQGSEA. The length of the CDR3 is 17 residues. V was clipped by 3 bases and J by 5 bases, with 25 bases between them. Looking up the rest from reference TRBV29-1 and TRBJ2-5 gives the full variable domain: SAVISQKPSRDICQRGTSLTIQCQVDSQVTMMFWYRQQPGQSLTLIATANQGSEATYESGFVIDKFPISRPNLTFSTLTVSNMSPEDSSIYLCSVDQNPGSRVRETQYFGPGTRLLVL.

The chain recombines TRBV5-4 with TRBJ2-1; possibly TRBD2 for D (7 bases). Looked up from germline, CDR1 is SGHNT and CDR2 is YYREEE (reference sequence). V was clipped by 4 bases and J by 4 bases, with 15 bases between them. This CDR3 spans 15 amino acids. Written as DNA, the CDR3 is TGTGCCAGCAGCCCCGGGGAGGGGGGTTACAATGAGCAGTTCTTC. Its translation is CASSPGEGGYNEQFF.

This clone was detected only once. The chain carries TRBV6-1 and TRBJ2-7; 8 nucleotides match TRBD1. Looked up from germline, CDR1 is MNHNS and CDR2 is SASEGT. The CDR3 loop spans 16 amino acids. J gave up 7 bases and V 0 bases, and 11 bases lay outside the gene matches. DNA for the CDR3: TGTGCCAGCAGTGAAGCGGTCTGGGACAGGTACTTGGAGCAGTACTTC. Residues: CASSEAVWDRYLEQYF.

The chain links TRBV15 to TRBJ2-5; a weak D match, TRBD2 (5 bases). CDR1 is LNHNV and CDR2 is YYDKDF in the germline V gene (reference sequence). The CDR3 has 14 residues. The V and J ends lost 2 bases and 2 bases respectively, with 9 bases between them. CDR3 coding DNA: TGTGCCACCAGCAGACTAGCTGAACAAGAGACCCAGTACTTC. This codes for CATSRLAEQETQYF. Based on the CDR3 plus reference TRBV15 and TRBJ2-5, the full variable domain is DAMVIQNPRYQVTQFGKPVTLSCSQTLNHNVMYWYQQKSSQAPKLLFHYYDKDFNNEADTPDNFQSRRPNTSFCFLDIRSPGLGDTAMYLCATSRLAEQETQYFGPGTRLLVL.

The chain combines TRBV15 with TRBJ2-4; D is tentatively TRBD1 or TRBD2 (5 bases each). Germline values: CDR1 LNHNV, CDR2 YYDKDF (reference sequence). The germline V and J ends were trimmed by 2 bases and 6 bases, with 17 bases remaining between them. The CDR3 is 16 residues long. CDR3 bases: TGTGCCACCAGCAGACTAGAGGGGCAGGGAAGAAACATTCAGTACTTC. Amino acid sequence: CATSRLEGQGRNIQYF.

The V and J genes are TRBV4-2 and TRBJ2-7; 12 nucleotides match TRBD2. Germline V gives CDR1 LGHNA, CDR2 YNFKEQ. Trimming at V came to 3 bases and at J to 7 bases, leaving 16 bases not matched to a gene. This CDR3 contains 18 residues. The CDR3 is CASSHRLAGDLNPGEQYF. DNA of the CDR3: TGTGCCAGCAGCCATCGACTAGCGGGAGATCTCAATCCGGGGGAGCAGTACTTC.

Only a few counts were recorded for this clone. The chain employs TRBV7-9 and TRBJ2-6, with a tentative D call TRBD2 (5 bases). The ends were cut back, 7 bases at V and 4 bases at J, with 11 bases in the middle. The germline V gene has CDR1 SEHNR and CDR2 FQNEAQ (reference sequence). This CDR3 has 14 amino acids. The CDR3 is CASTEARGANVLTF. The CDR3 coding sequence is TGTGCCAGCACGGAGGCGCGCGGGGCCAACGTCCTGACTTTC.

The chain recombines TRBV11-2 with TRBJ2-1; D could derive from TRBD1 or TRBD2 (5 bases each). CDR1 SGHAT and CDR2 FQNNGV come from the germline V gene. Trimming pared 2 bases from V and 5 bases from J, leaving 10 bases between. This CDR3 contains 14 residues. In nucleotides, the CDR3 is TGTGCCAGCAGCTTATTGGGACGGGACAATGAGCAGTTCTTC. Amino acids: CASSLLGRDNEQFF.

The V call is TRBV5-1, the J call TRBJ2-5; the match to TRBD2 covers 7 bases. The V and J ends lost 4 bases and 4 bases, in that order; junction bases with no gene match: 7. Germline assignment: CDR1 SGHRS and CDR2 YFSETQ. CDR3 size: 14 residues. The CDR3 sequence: CASSTSSGIETQYF. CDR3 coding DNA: TGCGCCAGCAGCACCTCTAGCGGAATAGAGACCCAGTACTTC. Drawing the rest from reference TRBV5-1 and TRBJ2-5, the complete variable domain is KAGVTQTPRYLIKTRGQQVTLSCSPISGHRSVSWYQQTPGQGLQFLFEYFSETQRNKGNFPGRFSGRQFSNSRSEMNVSTLELGDSALYLCASSTSSGIETQYFGPGTRLLVL.

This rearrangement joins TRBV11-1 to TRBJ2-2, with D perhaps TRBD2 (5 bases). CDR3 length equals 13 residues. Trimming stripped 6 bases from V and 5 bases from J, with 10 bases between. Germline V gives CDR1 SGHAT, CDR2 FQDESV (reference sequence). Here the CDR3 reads CASSSRGTGELFF. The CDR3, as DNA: TGTGCCAGCAGTAGCCGGGGAACCGGGGAGCTGTTTTTT.

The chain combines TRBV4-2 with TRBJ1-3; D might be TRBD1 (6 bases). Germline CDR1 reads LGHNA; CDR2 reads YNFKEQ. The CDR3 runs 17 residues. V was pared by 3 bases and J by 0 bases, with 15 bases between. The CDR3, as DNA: TGTGCCAGCAGCCAGGCGAAACAGGACAGCTCTGGAAACACCATATATTTT. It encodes CASSQAKQDSSGNTIYF.

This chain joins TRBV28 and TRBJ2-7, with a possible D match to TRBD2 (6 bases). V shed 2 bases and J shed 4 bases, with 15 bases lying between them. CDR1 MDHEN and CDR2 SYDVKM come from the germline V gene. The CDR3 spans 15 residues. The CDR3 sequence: CASSLRAGNSYEQYF. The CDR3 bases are TGTGCCAGCAGTTTAAGGGCGGGAAACAGTTACGAGCAGTACTTC. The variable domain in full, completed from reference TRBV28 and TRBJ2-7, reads DVKVTQSSRYLVKRTGEKVFLECVQDMDHENMFWYRQDPGLGLRLIYFSYDVKMKEKGDIPEGYSVSREKKERFSLILESASTNQTSMYLCASSLRAGNSYEQYFGPGTRLTVT.

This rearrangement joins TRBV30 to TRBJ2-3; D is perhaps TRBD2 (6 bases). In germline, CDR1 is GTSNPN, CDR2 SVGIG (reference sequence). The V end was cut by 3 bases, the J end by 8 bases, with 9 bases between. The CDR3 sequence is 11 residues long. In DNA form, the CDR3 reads TGTGCCTGGAGGGGGCGGGGTACGCAGTATTTT. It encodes CAWRGRGTQYF.

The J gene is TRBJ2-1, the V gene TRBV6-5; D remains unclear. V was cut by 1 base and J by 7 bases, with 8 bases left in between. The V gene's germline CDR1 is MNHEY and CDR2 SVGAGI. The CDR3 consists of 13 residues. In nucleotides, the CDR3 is TGTGCCAGCAGTTACTACTTGGGAAATGAGCAGTTCTTC. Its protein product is CASSYYLGNEQFF.

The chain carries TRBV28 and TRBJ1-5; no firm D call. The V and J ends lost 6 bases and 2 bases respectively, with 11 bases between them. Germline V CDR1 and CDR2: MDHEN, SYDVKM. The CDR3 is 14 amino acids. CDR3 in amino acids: CASRGGRGNQPQHF. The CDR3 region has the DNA TGTGCCAGCAGGGGTGGACGGGGCAATCAGCCCCAGCATTTT.

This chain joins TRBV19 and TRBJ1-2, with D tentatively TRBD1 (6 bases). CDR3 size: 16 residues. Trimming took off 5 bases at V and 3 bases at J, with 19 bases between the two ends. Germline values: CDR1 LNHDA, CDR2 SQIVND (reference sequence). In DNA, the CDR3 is TGTGCCAGTAGTCCCGCAGGGGCAGCAGGATACTATGGCTACACCTTC. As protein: CASSPAGAAGYYGYTF.